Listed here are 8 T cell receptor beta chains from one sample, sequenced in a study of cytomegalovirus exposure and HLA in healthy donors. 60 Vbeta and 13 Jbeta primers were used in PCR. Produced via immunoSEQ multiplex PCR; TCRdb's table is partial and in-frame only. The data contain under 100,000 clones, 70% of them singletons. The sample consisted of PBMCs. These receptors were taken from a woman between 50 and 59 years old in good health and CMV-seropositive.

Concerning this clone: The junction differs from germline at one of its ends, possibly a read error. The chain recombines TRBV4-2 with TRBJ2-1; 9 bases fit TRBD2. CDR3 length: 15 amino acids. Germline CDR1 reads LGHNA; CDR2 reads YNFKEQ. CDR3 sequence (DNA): TGTGTCAGCAGCCGTAGCGGGAGTAAGGGGAATGAGCAGTTCTTC. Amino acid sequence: CVSSRSGSKGNEQFF.

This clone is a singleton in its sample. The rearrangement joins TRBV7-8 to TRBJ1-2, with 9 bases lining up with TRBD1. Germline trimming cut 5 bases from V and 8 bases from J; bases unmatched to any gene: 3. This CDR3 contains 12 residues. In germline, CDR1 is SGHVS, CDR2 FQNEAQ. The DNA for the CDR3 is TGTGCCAGCAGCCACAGGGGGCAAGGCTACACCTTC. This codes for CASSHRGQGYTF.

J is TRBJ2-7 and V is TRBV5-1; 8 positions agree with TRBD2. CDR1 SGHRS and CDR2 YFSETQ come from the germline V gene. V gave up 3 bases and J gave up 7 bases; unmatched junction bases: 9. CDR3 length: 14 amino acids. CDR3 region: CASSSLGTRNEQYF. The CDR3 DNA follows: TGCGCCAGCAGCTCCCTCGGGACTAGGAATGAGCAGTACTTC.

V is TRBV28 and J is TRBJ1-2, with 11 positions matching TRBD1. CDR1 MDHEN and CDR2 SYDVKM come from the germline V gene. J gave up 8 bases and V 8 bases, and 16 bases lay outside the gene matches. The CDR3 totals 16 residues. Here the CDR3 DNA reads TGTGCCAGCTTTCCACCCGGGACAGGGGGGCCCAAAGGCTACACCTTC. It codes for CASFPPGTGGPKGYTF.

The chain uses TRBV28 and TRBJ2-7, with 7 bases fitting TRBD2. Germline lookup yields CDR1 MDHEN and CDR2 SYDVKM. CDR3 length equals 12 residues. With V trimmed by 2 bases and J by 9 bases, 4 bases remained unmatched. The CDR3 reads CASSLQRLAQYF. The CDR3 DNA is TGTGCCAGCAGTTTACAACGACTAGCGCAGTACTTC.

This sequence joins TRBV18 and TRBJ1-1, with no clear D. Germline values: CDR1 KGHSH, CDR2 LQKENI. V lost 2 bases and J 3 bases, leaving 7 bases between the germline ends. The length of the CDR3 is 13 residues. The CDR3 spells CASSPATDTEAFF. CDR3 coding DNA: TGTGCCAGCTCACCAGCCACGGACACTGAAGCTTTCTTT. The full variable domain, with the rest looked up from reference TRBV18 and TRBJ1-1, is NAGVMQNPRHLVRRRGQEARLRCSPMKGHSHVYWYRQLPEEGLKFMVYLQKENIIDESGMPKERFSAEFPKEGPSILRIQQVVRGDSAAYFCASSPATDTEAFFGQGTRLTVV.

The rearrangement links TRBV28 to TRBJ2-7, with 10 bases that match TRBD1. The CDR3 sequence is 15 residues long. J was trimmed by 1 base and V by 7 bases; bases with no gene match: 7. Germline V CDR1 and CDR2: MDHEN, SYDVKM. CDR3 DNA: TGTGCCAGCACCCCGGGACAGGGGACTTCCTACGAGCAGTACTTC. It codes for CASTPGQGTSYEQYF.

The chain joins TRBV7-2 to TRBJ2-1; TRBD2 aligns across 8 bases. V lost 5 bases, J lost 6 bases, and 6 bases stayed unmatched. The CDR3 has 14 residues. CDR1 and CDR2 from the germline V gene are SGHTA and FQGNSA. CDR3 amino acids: CASSQPSGSNEQFF. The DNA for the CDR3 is TGTGCCAGCAGCCAGCCCAGCGGGAGCAATGAGCAGTTCTTC.